This is a list of T cell receptor beta chains from one sample in a study of T cell responses to AZD1222 COVID-19 vaccine. Method: immunoSEQ multiplex PCR; TCRdb's copy keeps in-frame clones and lacks some. The table lists some 150,000 clones, 90% to 95% of them singletons, with 1.5% to 2% in the top ten. The specimen comprised peripheral blood, sampled on day 0 of AZD1222 vaccination. These receptors were taken from an adult in good health. Each CDR3 is given with its conserved first and last residue. D genes are given only for firm matches. Only part of the rows carry a size: once, few, many, or a class if the clone is expanded.

size | J | V | D | CDR3 | DNA
- | TRBJ1-5 | TRBV5-8 | - | CASSLAGPGNQPQHF | TGTGCCAGCAGCTTGGCAGGGCCCGGCAATCAGCCCCAGCATTTT
- | TRBJ1-4 | TRBV4-1 | - | CASSQDLRGEKLFF | TGCGCCAGCAGCCAAGACCTTCGGGGGGAAAAACTGTTTTTT
few | TRBJ1-5 | TRBV6-5 | TRBD1 | CASRGTGSQPQHF | TGTGCCAGCAGGGGGACAGGGAGTCAGCCCCAGCATTTT
few | TRBJ2-5 | TRBV7-9 | - | CASSSHQETQYF | TGTGCCAGCAGCTCCCACCAAGAGACCCAGTACTTC
- | TRBJ2-5 | TRBV29-1 | - | CSVPGRETQYF | TGCAGCGTCCCAGGGAGGGAGACCCAGTACTTC
- | TRBJ1-2 | TRBV10-3 | - | CAIGGSPNYGYTF | TGTGCCATCGGCGGCAGCCCTAACTATGGCTACACCTTC
- | TRBJ2-1 | TRBV9 | TRBD2 | CASSVGGGSEQFF | TGTGCCAGCAGCGTAGGAGGCGGGAGCGAGCAGTTCTTC
once | TRBJ2-1 | TRBV6-4 | - | CASSPLGSVGNEQFF | TGTGCCAGCAGCCCCTTGGGAAGTGTAGGCAATGAGCAGTTCTTC
- | TRBJ1-2 | TRBV6-1 | - | CASSEQGDYGYTF | TGTGCCAGCAGTGAACAGGGTGACTATGGCTACACCTTC
- | TRBJ2-1 | TRBV24-1 | TRBD2 | CATSDFGGGEQFF | TGTGCCACCAGTGATTTCGGCGGGGGTGAGCAGTTCTTC
- | TRBJ1-1 | TRBV19 | TRBD1 | CASRGQGATEAFF | TGTGCCAGCAGAGGACAGGGAGCCACTGAAGCTTTCTTT
- | TRBJ1-5 | TRBV7-9 | - | CASSLREDQPQHF | TGTGCCAGCAGCTTAAGGGAAGACCAGCCCCAGCATTTT
- | TRBJ1-6 | TRBV5-8 | - | CASSAPGSSYNSPLHF | TGTGCCAGCAGCGCCCCGGGGAGCTCCTATAATTCACCCCTCCACTTT
once | TRBJ1-4 | TRBV6-6 | TRBD1 | CASRDRGEKLFF | TGTGCCAGCAGAGACAGGGGAGAAAAACTGTTTTTT
- | TRBJ2-4 | TRBV5-1 | - | CASSLVGLAKNIQYF | TGCGCCAGCAGCTTGGTAGGGTTAGCCAAAAACATTCAGTACTTC
- | TRBJ1-1 | TRBV11-3 | - | CASSLGPGTEAFF | TGTGCCAGCAGCTTGGGCCCAGGAACTGAAGCTTTCTTT
- | TRBJ2-7 | TRBV5-1 | TRBD2 | CASSPREGGTSGSYEQYF | TGCGCCAGCAGCCCCCGCGAGGGAGGGACTAGCGGGAGCTACGAGCAGTACTTC
- | TRBJ2-3 | TRBV9 | TRBD2 | CASSAQTSQAGDTQYF | TGTGCCAGCAGCGCCCAGACTAGCCAAGCAGGAGATACGCAGTATTTT
- | TRBJ1-5 | TRBV19 | - | CASSRGPANNQPQHF | TGTGCCAGTAGTCGAGGACCGGCAAACAATCAGCCCCAGCATTTT
- | TRBJ2-7 | TRBV5-1 | TRBD1 | CASSHGTGGFVQQYF | TGCGCCAGCAGCCATGGGACAGGGGGGTTTGTGCAGCAGTACTTC
- | TRBJ2-3 | TRBV5-4 | TRBD1 | CASSPNRGPTDTQYF | TGTGCCAGCAGCCCAAACAGGGGGCCCACAGATACGCAGTATTTT
- | TRBJ1-2 | TRBV27 | - | CASSLIGTYGYTF | TGTGCCAGCAGTTTGATAGGGACCTATGGCTACACCTTC
- | TRBJ1-5 | TRBV6-6 | TRBD1 | CASSYWDRAPNQPQHF | TGTGCCAGCAGTTACTGGGACAGGGCCCCCAATCAGCCCCAGCATTTT
- | TRBJ1-2 | TRBV6-5 | - | CASSYQVGGGYTF | TGTGCCAGCAGTTATCAGGTCGGAGGTGGCTACACCTTC
- | TRBJ2-7 | TRBV7-9 | TRBD1 | CASSRTDRAPPYEQYF | TGTGCCAGCAGCCGAACGGACAGGGCGCCGCCCTACGAGCAGTACTTC
- | TRBJ2-7 | TRBV29-1 | - | CSVEKGTSYEQYF | TGCAGCGTTGAGAAGGGGACCTCCTACGAGCAGTACTTC
- | TRBJ1-3 | TRBV2 | - | CASSEVTSGNTIYF | TGTGCCAGCAGTGAAGTCACCTCTGGAAACACCATATATTTT
- | TRBJ2-7 | TRBV5-5 | TRBD1 | CASSGGPGQALYEQYF | TGTGCCAGCAGCGGGGGCCCGGGACAGGCCCTCTACGAGCAGTACTTC
- | TRBJ1-2 | TRBV30 | - | CAWAKRPNYGYTF | TGTGCCTGGGCCAAAAGGCCTAACTATGGCTACACCTTC
- | TRBJ1-5 | TRBV7-2 | TRBD1 | CASSPRTGVSQPQHF | TGTGCCAGCAGCCCTCGGACAGGGGTATCGCAGCCCCAGCATTTT
- | TRBJ2-1 | TRBV11-2 | TRBD2 | CASSSVGREAYNEQFF | TGTGCCAGCAGCTCAGTAGGGCGGGAGGCCTACAATGAGCAGTTCTTC
- | TRBJ1-1 | TRBV10-3 | TRBD1 | CAISVGTGITEAFF | TGTGCCATCAGCGTCGGGACAGGGATCACTGAAGCTTTCTTT
- | TRBJ1-5 | TRBV7-9 | - | CASSSSGGDNQPQHF | TGTGCCAGCAGCTCCTCTGGGGGTGACAATCAGCCCCAGCATTTT
- | TRBJ1-2 | TRBV5-4 | - | CASSLARGQNYGYTF | TGTGCCAGCAGCTTGGCACGGGGGCAGAACTATGGCTACACCTTC
- | TRBJ1-6 | TRBV3-1/TRBV3-2 | TRBD1 | CASSQDFRATGRDSPLHF | TGTGCCAGCAGCCAAGATTTCCGGGCGACAGGGCGCGATTCACCCCTCCACTTT
- | TRBJ2-1 | TRBV11-3 | - | CASSLEGSSYNEQFF | TGTGCCAGCAGCTTAGAGGGGAGCTCCTACAATGAGCAGTTCTTC
- | TRBJ1-6 | TRBV18 | - | CASSPVVGDNSPLHF | TGTGCCAGCTCACCAGTCGTAGGGGATAATTCACCCCTCCACTTT
- | TRBJ1-3 | TRBV6-5 | - | CASRELGSGNTIYF | TGTGCCAGCAGAGAGCTCGGCTCTGGAAACACCATATATTTT
- | TRBJ2-1 | TRBV5-1 | - | CASSLFDSYNEQFF | TGCGCCAGCAGCCTCTTTGACTCCTACAATGAGCAGTTCTTC
- | TRBJ1-1 | TRBV5-1 | - | CASRGGPEAFF | TGCGCCAGCCGCGGGGGCCCCGAAGCTTTCTTT